This TCR beta chain was identified during a study of post-analysis software for immune sequencing data. Study-wide findings and caveats: A few TRBV segments (TRBV5-6, TRBV5-1 and TRBV20-1 among them) occurred more frequently in patients than in controls.

Notes on this clonotype: Antigen specificity is unknown.

Carried by the TCR beta cDNA libraries were unique molecular identifiers. TCRdb re-called the PCR reads with MiXCR, one entry per CDR3 protein. The table includes a few hundred thousand distinct CDR3 sequences, 36% detected once. Germline trimming cut 3 bases from V and 5 bases from J; bases unmatched to any gene: 9. Per germline, CDR1 SGDLS and CDR2 YYNGEE. CDR3 length equals 16 residues. This clonotype was obtained from a girl aged 5-17 years with multiple sclerosis. The material sequenced was blood. The chain has TRBV9 and TRBJ2-3; 10 bases match TRBD1. CDR3 amino acids: CASSAGDRGVKDTQYF. The CDR3 DNA reads as TGTGCCAGCAGCGCTGGGGACAGGGGAGTAAAAGATACGCAGTATTTT.